This T cell receptor beta chain was identified during a study of early T cells in non-severe SARS-CoV-2 infection. Study-wide results and limits: The VDJdb matching leaned toward anti-spike CD8 responses and overlooked private and CD4 specificities.

Deletions cut 5 bases from V and 7 bases from J, with 14 bases between. The CDR3 has 14 residues. CDR1 and CDR2 from the germline V gene are SGHAT and FQNNGV. Unique molecular identifiers were added to individual cDNA molecules. MiXCR was run by TCRdb on the 5' RACE reads, yielding one entry per CDR3 protein. This table has under 100,000 distinct CDR3 sequences, roughly 13% appearing once. This clonotype was detected only a few times. Its specificity is not known. The V call is TRBV11-2, the J call TRBJ1-4; D not resolved. What was sequenced was whole blood. This TCR came from an adult who was a healthcare worker with PCR-confirmed SARS-CoV-2 infection or an uninfected control (not recorded which). The CDR3 spells CASSPSGALEKLFF. In DNA form, the CDR3 reads TGTGCCAGCAGCCCCTCAGGAGCCCTTGAAAAACTGTTTTTT.